What follows are 32 T cell receptor beta chains derived from one specimen sequenced in a study of blood T cell repertoires in COVID-19 (dated by TCRdb to the early 2020s). Receptor libraries were prepared by the immunoSEQ multiplex PCR assay. Entries here come from immuneACCESS through TCRdb and include only in-frame sequences with V and J called. Some clones fail to appear in such tables; in the studies checked, an unresolved V gene covers under half of the shortfall, and the cause of the remainder is unknown. The sample table lists around 270,000 clones, approximately 90% of them with a count of one. The ten largest clones add up to approximately 4.3% of the sample. Sequencing input: peripheral blood. The source of these receptors is a man aged 60-69 years who had recovered from COVID-19.

In nucleotides, the CDR3 is TGTGCCAGTAGTATCGGACATTCCCAAATTTTCAATCAGCCCCAGCATTTT. This encodes CASSIGHSQIFNQPQHF. The chain recombines TRBV19 with TRBJ1-5; D might be TRBD1 (5 bases). The CDR3 is 17 residues long. Trimming removed 3 bases at V and 3 bases at J, with 18 bases between. CDR1 is LNHDA and CDR2 is SQIVND in the germline V gene (reference sequence).

The chain links TRBV14 to TRBJ1-3; 9 bases fit TRBD1. There are 16 residues in the CDR3. The J segment lost 0 bases and the V segment lost 3 bases, leaving 3 bases of the junction unmatched. CDR1 is SGHDN, CDR2 FVKESK, per germline. The CDR3 DNA reads TGTGCCAGCAGCCAGACAGGGGGAAGCTCTGGAAACACCATATATTTT. Its protein is CASSQTGGSSGNTIYF. The entire variable domain, with the rest obtained from reference TRBV14 and TRBJ1-3, is as follows: EAGVTQFPSHSVIEKGQTVTLRCDPISGHDNLYWYRRVMGKEIKFLLHFVKESKQDESGMPNNRFLAERTGGTYSTLKVQPAELEDSGVYFCASSQTGGSSGNTIYFGEGSWLTVV.

CDR3 in DNA: TGCGCCAGCAGTTGGGGACAGGGGGTCGAGCAGTACTTC. Translated: CASSWGQGVEQYF. The gene calls are TRBV5-1 and TRBJ2-7, with TRBD1 matching 11 bases. This CDR3 region has 13 residues. Germline V CDR1 and CDR2: SGHRS, YFSETQ. After removal of 5 bases from V and 6 bases from J, the junction contained 4 bases not matched to a gene.

Only one count was recorded for this clone. V gene TRBV27 combines with J gene TRBJ1-4; D may be TRBD1 (6 bases). The CDR3 extends over 14 amino acids. V lost 2 bases, J lost 8 bases, and 12 bases lay in between. CDR1 MNHEY and CDR2 SMNVEV come from the germline V gene (reference sequence). The CDR3: CASSLGQTVEKLFF. The CDR3 coding sequence is TGTGCCAGCAGTTTAGGACAGACGGTCGAAAAACTGTTTTTT.

This clone was picked up a small number of times. The chain joins TRBV10-3 to TRBJ1-5; D might be TRBD1 (5 bases). V gave up 4 bases and J gave up 5 bases, with 12 bases separating them. CDR3 length equals 14 residues. CDR1 and CDR2 (germline): ENHRY, SYGVKD. This CDR3 is CAISAWGDYQPQHF. The CDR3 region has the DNA TGTGCCATCAGTGCATGGGGGGACTATCAGCCCCAGCATTTT.

V and J are TRBV5-1 and TRBJ1-4; 8 bases match TRBD1. CDR1 and CDR2 from the germline V gene are SGHRS and YFSETQ. V dropped 7 bases and J dropped 7; count of bases not matched to a gene: 6. The CDR3 is 13 amino acids. The CDR3 region is CASGRTGSEKLFF. CDR3 DNA: TGCGCCAGCGGACGGACAGGGAGTGAAAAACTGTTTTTT.

The chain employs TRBV6-5 and TRBJ1-2, with D unresolved. The V and J ends lost 4 bases and 2 bases respectively, with 11 bases between them. Germline loops: CDR1 MNHEY, CDR2 SVGAGI. The CDR3 contains 14 residues. CDR3 nucleotides: TGTGCCAGCAGTTTTGGGAGGTTGAACTATGGCTACACCTTC. It translates to CASSFGRLNYGYTF.

This clone has just one count. The chain links TRBV19 to TRBJ1-3; D unresolved. The CDR3 is 14 residues long. Trimming left V 7 bases short and J 0 bases short, with 10 bases between. The germline gives CDR1 LNHDA, CDR2 SQIVND (reference sequence). In DNA form, the CDR3 reads TGTGCCAGTACGTACAGTTTCTCTGGAAACACCATATATTTT. Translation gives CASTYSFSGNTIYF. Full variable domain (remainder filled in from reference TRBV19 and TRBJ1-3): DGGITQSPKYLFRKEGQNVTLSCEQNLNHDAMYWYRQDPGQGLRLIYYSQIVNDFQKGDIAEGYSVSREKKESFPLTVTSAQKNPTAFYLCASTYSFSGNTIYFGEGSWLTVV.

This clone came up once. The chain carries TRBV7-6 and TRBJ2-2, with TRBD2 as a possible D gene (5 bases). Germline assignment: CDR1 SGHVS and CDR2 FNYEAQ. Between the trimmed V and J ends, which lost 5 bases and 1 base, there was a span of 11 bases. The CDR3 consists of 15 residues. The CDR3 nucleotides are TGTGCCAGCAGCCCTCAACTAGGGAACACCGGGGAGCTGTTTTTT. Translated, it gives CASSPQLGNTGELFF.

The chain links TRBV2 to TRBJ2-3, with 8 bases that match TRBD2. V lost 3 bases to trimming and J lost 0 bases; unmatched junction nucleotides: 5. Germline-derived CDR1 and CDR2 are SNHLY and FYNNEI. This CDR3 is built from 16 residues. CDR3 bases: TGTGCCAGCAGTGAGATGGGACTAGGGAGCACAGATACGCAGTATTTT. Encoded protein: CASSEMGLGSTDTQYF.

For the CDR3, the DNA is TGCAGCGTTGACCGGACAGGGGACTATGGCTACACCTTC. It specifies CSVDRTGDYGYTF. The chain uses TRBV29-1 and TRBJ1-2; 9 bases are a match to TRBD1. Germline-derived CDR1 and CDR2 are SQVTM and ANQGSEA. The V and J ends lost 3 bases and 3 bases, in that order; junction bases with no gene match: 2. The CDR3 is 13 residues long.

This sequence joins TRBV6-4 and TRBJ1-1; 7 positions agree with TRBD1. The CDR3 is made up of 14 amino acids. Trimming at V came to 4 bases and at J to 2 bases, leaving 4 bases not matched to a gene. Germline CDR1 MRHNA, CDR2 SNTAGT. CDR3 sequence: CASSVRDRNTEAFF. The CDR3 DNA sequence: TGTGCCAGCAGTGTACGGGACAGAAACACTGAAGCTTTCTTT.

The chain has TRBV7-6 and TRBJ1-1; 8 bases line up with TRBD1. The CDR3 consists of 15 residues. The junction had 4 bases not matched to a gene; V was cut back by 4 bases and J by 0 bases. Germline CDR1 SGHVS, CDR2 FNYEAQ. The CDR3 region has the DNA TGTGCCAGCAGCTCCGTGACAGGGGTGAACACTGAAGCTTTCTTT. Translated, it gives CASSSVTGVNTEAFF.

This sequence joins TRBV12-3 or TRBV12-4 and TRBJ1-2; D might be TRBD1 (5 bases). The CDR3 sequence is 12 residues long. V lost 5 bases to trimming and J lost 4 bases, with 8 bases between them. The CDR3 DNA reads as TGTGCCAGCAGTCTCCAGGGCTATGGCTACACCTTC. It is translated as CASSLQGYGYTF.

The chain links TRBV11-2 to TRBJ2-5, with 11 bases that match TRBD2. The CDR3 extends over 18 amino acids. V lost 5 bases to trimming and J lost 0 bases; unmatched junction nucleotides: 11. From germline, CDR1 is SGHAT and CDR2 FQNNGV. The CDR3 sequence: CASSLVASGGRYQETQYF. CDR3 DNA: TGTGCCAGCAGCCTAGTGGCTAGCGGGGGGCGCTACCAAGAGACCCAGTACTTC.

The chain couples TRBV14 to TRBJ1-2; D remains unclear. The CDR3 runs 15 residues. V was shortened by 4 bases and J by 4 bases, with 16 bases between the two germline ends. Germline CDR1 and CDR2: SGHDN and FVKESK. CDR3 residues: CASSRLGEAFYGYTF. The CDR3 region has the DNA TGTGCCAGCAGCCGCCTCGGAGAGGCCTTCTATGGCTACACCTTC.

The chain employs TRBV7-2 and TRBJ1-5; D is unresolved. The V and J ends lost 0 bases and 5 bases respectively, with 8 bases between them. This CDR3 comprises 14 residues. CDR1 is SGHTA, CDR2 FQGNSA, per germline. For the CDR3, the DNA is TGTGCCAGCAGCTTAGCTTTCGGAGATCAGCCCCAGCATTTT. This codes for CASSLAFGDQPQHF.

The chain combines TRBV7-6 with TRBJ2-5; D might be TRBD2 (5 bases). CDR1 and CDR2 from the germline V gene are SGHVS and FNYEAQ. V was pared by 8 bases and J by 3 bases, with 19 bases between. The CDR3 is 15 amino acids. In nucleotides, the CDR3 is TGTGCCAGCCGGAGGCTAGTTATTCCGGAAGAGACCCAGTACTTC. Amino acids: CASRRLVIPEETQYF.

The chain employs TRBV6-1 and TRBJ1-6; no definite D call. V dropped 4 bases and J dropped 4 bases, with 14 bases sitting between them. In germline, CDR1 is MNHNS, CDR2 SASEGT. This CDR3 comprises 16 residues. For the CDR3, the DNA is TGTGCCAGCAGTGCTCGAACAGAGCCTTATAATTCACCCCTCCACTTT. It translates to CASSARTEPYNSPLHF.

V usage is TRBV5-8 and J usage is TRBJ2-1; D is perhaps TRBD1 (6 bases). The CDR3 spans 14 residues. The germline gives CDR1 SGHTS, CDR2 YDEGEE. Trimming took 4 bases from V and 0 from J, leaving 8 bases between them. DNA for the CDR3: TGTGCCAGCAGCCGGGACAACTCCTACAATGAGCAGTTCTTC. This sequence encodes CASSRDNSYNEQFF.

The V and J genes are TRBV7-3 and TRBJ2-2, with a tentative D call TRBD2 (5 bases). Germline values: CDR1 SGHTA, CDR2 FQGTGA. The ends were cut back, 4 bases at V and 4 bases at J, with 7 bases in the middle. The CDR3 contains 13 residues. Here the CDR3 reads CASSSLVTGELFF. In nucleotides, the CDR3 is TGTGCCAGCAGCTCACTAGTCACCGGGGAGCTGTTTTTT.

This clone was seen only once. This chain connects TRBV19 to TRBJ1-2, with TRBD1 as a possible D gene (5 bases). CDR3 length equals 14 residues. CDR1 and CDR2 from the germline V gene are LNHDA and SQIVND (reference sequence). The germline V and J ends were trimmed by 8 bases and 0 bases, with 13 bases remaining between them. CDR3 amino acids: CASWGGLANYGYTF. The CDR3 bases are TGTGCCAGTTGGGGGGGTCTGGCTAACTATGGCTACACCTTC.

The rearrangement links TRBV6-5 to TRBJ1-6; D call uncertain. V was clipped by 6 bases and J by 13 bases, with 16 bases between them. CDR1 and CDR2 (germline): MNHEY, SVGAGI. CDR3 length: 13 residues. The CDR3 nucleotides read TGTGCCAGCAGGGAGGTCAAATTAGACCCCCTCCACTTT. It translates to CASREVKLDPLHF.

The rearrangement links TRBV29-1 to TRBJ2-5; no definite D call. Germline V gives CDR1 SQVTM, CDR2 ANQGSEA. This CDR3 has 12 residues. V lost 4 bases to trimming and J lost 10 bases, with 16 bases between them. The CDR3 spells CSVAQDKRVQYF. In DNA, the CDR3 is TGCAGCGTTGCCCAGGATAAGAGAGTCCAGTACTTC.

This clone showed up just a few times. The chain joins TRBV2 to TRBJ2-1, with 11 bases aligning to TRBD2. V shed 5 bases and J 7 bases; nucleotides not matched to a gene: 7. Looked up from germline, CDR1 is SNHLY and CDR2 is FYNNEI. The CDR3 consists of 15 residues. CDR3 sequence: CASSFSSGGMNEQFF. The CDR3 region has the DNA TGTGCCAGCAGTTTTTCTAGCGGGGGGATGAATGAGCAGTTCTTC.

The V and J genes are TRBV5-3 and TRBJ1-1, with TRBD1 matching 7 bases. TRBV5-3 counts as an open reading frame of uncertain function. The junction had 10 bases not matched to a gene; V was cut back by 4 bases and J by 4 bases. The CDR3 is made up of 15 amino acids. The CDR3 bases are TGTGCCAGAAGCGACCTGACAGGGAGTGTCACTGAAGCTTTCTTT. Translating it yields CARSDLTGSVTEAFF.

The chain recombines TRBV10-3 with TRBJ2-5, with 9 bases aligning to TRBD2. Trimming took 8 bases from V and 3 from J; bases not matched to a gene: 19. There are 18 residues in the CDR3. Looked up from germline, CDR1 is ENHRY and CDR2 is SYGVKD. Written as DNA, the CDR3 is TGTGCCATCCTTTATCGGACCTCTCCGAAGCGGGGGGAAGAGACCCAGTACTTC. The encoded protein is CAILYRTSPKRGEETQYF.

The chain joins TRBV15 to TRBJ2-4; D might be TRBD1 (6 bases). CDR3 length: 16 residues. Germline V gene data show CDR1 as LNHNV and CDR2 as YYDKDF (reference sequence). Trimming cost V 4 bases and J 6 bases, with 19 bases left between them. DNA for the CDR3: TGTGCCACCAGCAACCCCGGACAGCGTCTGATAAACATTCAGTACTTC. Translated: CATSNPGQRLINIQYF.

The chain links TRBV3-1 (or the pseudogene TRBV3-2) to TRBJ2-1; D is perhaps TRBD1 (5 bases). V was trimmed by 4 bases and J by 5 bases, leaving 9 bases between them. CDR3 length equals 13 residues. Germline loops: CDR1 LGHDT, CDR2 YNNKEL (reference sequence). In DNA, the CDR3 is TGTGCCAGCAGCCCCGACAGCAACAATGAGCAGTTCTTC. Residues: CASSPDSNNEQFF.

The chain couples TRBV7-9 to TRBJ2-2; D may be TRBD1 (6 bases). CDR1 is SEHNR, CDR2 FQNEAQ, per germline (reference sequence). The CDR3 loop spans 15 amino acids. Between the trimmed V and J ends, which lost 5 bases and 3 bases, there was a span of 13 bases. The CDR3 region is CASSRDRIYTGELFF. In DNA, the CDR3 is TGTGCCAGCAGCCGTGACAGGATTTACACCGGGGAGCTGTTTTTT. Using reference TRBV7-9 and TRBJ2-2 for the parts outside the CDR3, the full variable domain is DTGVSQNPRHKITKRGQNVTFRCDPISEHNRLYWYRQTLGQGPEFLTYFQNEAQLEKSRLLSDRFSAERPKGSFSTLEIQRTEQGDSAMYLCASSRDRIYTGELFFGEGSRLTVL.

The chain uses TRBV5-6 and TRBJ1-1, with a weak D call TRBD1 (6 bases). Germline CDR1 SGHDT, CDR2 YYEEEE. The CDR3 contains 17 residues. Trimming took 0 bases from V and 1 from J, leaving 16 bases between them. The CDR3 DNA follows: TGTGCCAGCAGCTTGGCTCCCTCTACAGGGACGAACACTGAAGCTTTCTTT. Translated: CASSLAPSTGTNTEAFF.

The J gene is TRBJ1-3, the V gene TRBV5-1, with a possible D match to TRBD1 (6 bases). V dropped 0 bases and J dropped 4 bases, with 17 bases sitting between them. CDR1 and CDR2 (germline): SGHRS, YFSETQ. The CDR3 is 17 residues long. CDR3 protein: CASSLGFKQGSGNTIYF. In nucleotides, the CDR3 is TGCGCCAGCAGCTTGGGATTTAAACAGGGTTCCGGAAACACCATATATTTT. Drawing the rest from reference TRBV5-1 and TRBJ1-3, the complete variable domain is KAGVTQTPRYLIKTRGQQVTLSCSPISGHRSVSWYQQTPGQGLQFLFEYFSETQRNKGNFPGRFSGRQFSNSRSEMNVSTLELGDSALYLCASSLGFKQGSGNTIYFGEGSWLTVV.